This entry describes one T cell receptor (beta chain). This sample was included in a study of early T cells in non-severe SARS-CoV-2 infection. Germline V gene data show CDR1 as MDHEN and CDR2 as SYDVKM. V was pared by 5 bases and J by 6 bases, with 8 bases of the junction left unmatched. The CDR3 spans 14 residues. Tagging with unique molecular identifiers was applied to individual cDNA molecules. One entry per CDR3 protein results from TCRdb running MiXCR on the 5' RACE reads. The sample shows 97,000 or so distinct CDR3 sequences, around 13% of them seen only once. The specimen was whole blood. The clonotype was recovered from an adult who was a healthcare worker with PCR-confirmed SARS-CoV-2 infection or an uninfected control (not recorded which). V gene TRBV28 combines with J gene TRBJ2-7, with 9 nucleotides matching TRBD1. In nucleotides, the CDR3 is TGTGCCAGCAGTCATCCCGGGACAGGGTTCGAGCAGTACTTC. Encoded protein: CASSHPGTGFEQYF.